The 12 T cell receptor beta chains reported below all come from one sample, sequenced in a study of blood T cells in healthy people across ages (dated by TCRdb to between 2014 and 2017). Library preparation employed 5' RACE. Sequencing instrument: Illumina HiSeq 2500. A second roughly 6 to 11 cycle PCR used a sample-barcoded 5' primer and a J-beta primer mix. The public reads were quality trimmed at Q25 with fastp and then assembled into clones with MiXCR by TCRdb, keeping productive beta chains. Each record represents a unique CDR3 protein, reported with the most common genes and DNA among its rows. This sample has about 900,000 distinct CDR3 sequences in its table, and around 48% of those were observed once. Of the sample, roughly 13% is held by the ten largest clones. Material: blood. The receptor set was obtained from a man under 40 in good health.

The chain has TRBV6-5 and TRBJ2-7, with 10 bases identical to TRBD2. The length of the CDR3 is 14 residues. Losses at the gene ends were 2 bases for V and 7 bases for J; bases not matched to a gene: 5. Per the germline V gene, CDR1 is MNHEY and CDR2 is SVGAGI. The CDR3 spells CASSYSGGAVEQYF. In DNA form, the CDR3 reads TGTGCCAGCAGTTACAGCGGGGGGGCCGTAGAGCAGTACTTC.

This clonotype has a handful of counts. The chain joins TRBV29-1 to TRBJ1-2; no definite D call. This CDR3 region has 16 residues. Trimming pared 3 bases from V and 8 bases from J, leaving 25 bases between. Germline-derived CDR1 and CDR2 are SQVTM and ANQGSEA. CDR3 residues: CSVDDPGGRLLRGYTF. The CDR3 nucleotides are TGCAGCGTTGACGATCCGGGAGGACGGTTGCTACGCGGCTACACCTTC.

CDR3 coding DNA: TGTGCCAGCAGTGGTCGGGTGGAGGTGACTGAAGCTTTCTTT. Translation: CASSGRVEVTEAFF. This rearrangement joins TRBV6-1 to TRBJ1-1; no firm D call. V lost 4 bases, J lost 5 bases, and 14 bases lay in between. The germline V gene encodes CDR1 MNHNS and CDR2 SASEGT. The CDR3 has 14 amino acids.

The chain is built from TRBV6-1 and TRBJ2-4; D may be TRBD2 (6 bases). The end of the DNA is better explained by TRBJ2-7, so the J call may be wrong. The CDR3 is made up of 14 amino acids. Germline CDR1 and CDR2: MNHNS and SASEGT. This chain's CDR3 is CASRWTTLTYEQYF. The CDR3 bases are TGTGCCAGCAGATGGACTACCTTAACTTACGAGCAGTACTTC.

The J gene is TRBJ1-1, the V gene TRBV5-1; 10 nucleotides agree with TRBD1. This CDR3 comprises 16 residues. CDR1 and CDR2 from the germline V gene are SGHRS and YFSETQ. The trim removed 4 bases at V and 7 bases at J, leaving 13 bases unmatched. CDR3 coding DNA: TGCGCCAGCAGCACAGGACAGGGGGGGCCTCTCAGTGAAGCTTTCTTT. Translating it yields CASSTGQGGPLSEAFF. The full variable domain, in which reference TRBV5-1 and TRBJ1-1 provide the parts outside the CDR3, is KAGVTQTPRYLIKTRGQQVTLSCSPISGHRSVSWYQQTPGQGLQFLFEYFSETQRNKGNFPGRFSGRQFSNSRSEMNVSTLELGDSALYLCASSTGQGGPLSEAFFGQGTRLTVV.

This chain joins TRBV12-3 or TRBV12-4 and TRBJ1-5; 7 bases agree with TRBD1. With V trimmed by 2 bases and J by 6 bases, 7 bases remained unmatched. CDR3 length equals 15 residues. The CDR3: CASSLSPGGTQPQHF. As DNA, the CDR3 is TGTGCCAGCAGTTTATCGCCAGGGGGTACTCAGCCCCAGCATTTT.

V and J are TRBV20-1 and TRBJ2-4; maybe TRBD2 (6 bases). This CDR3 is built from 17 residues. Germline V gene lookup returns CDR1 DFQATT and CDR2 SNEGSKA (reference sequence). V was clipped by 4 bases and J by 3 bases, with 22 bases between them. The CDR3, as DNA: TGCAGTGCTATGCTATATCGGGGGTTATCCGGCAAAAACATTCAGTACTTC. Protein: CSAMLYRGLSGKNIQYF.

J is TRBJ2-5 and V is TRBV7-8, with 9 bases matching TRBD2. After removal of 5 bases from V and 1 base from J, the junction contained 11 bases not matched to a gene. Germline values: CDR1 SGHVS, CDR2 FQNEAQ. CDR3 length equals 17 residues. The CDR3 DNA is TGTGCCAGCAGCCTAAGAGTAGCGGGGGTGTTCCAAGAGACCCAGTACTTC. Protein: CASSLRVAGVFQETQYF.

V usage is TRBV29-1 and J usage is TRBJ2-3; D might be TRBD2 (6 bases). V lost 5 bases and J lost 5, with 8 bases in between. This CDR3 is built from 11 residues. CDR1 is SQVTM and CDR2 is ANQGSEA in the germline V gene. This chain's CDR3 is CSVRELDTQYF. The DNA of the CDR3 is TGCAGCGTTCGGGAGCTAGATACGCAGTATTTT.

The chain uses TRBV13 and TRBJ1-1, with D unclear. Germline V gene data show CDR1 as PRHDT and CDR2 as FYEKMQ (reference sequence). Trimming cost V 5 bases and J 0 bases, with 22 bases left between them. The CDR3 covers 18 residues. Here the CDR3 reads CASSLTREGTFMNTEAFF. The CDR3, as DNA: TGTGCCAGCAGCCTAACCCGGGAGGGAACATTCATGAACACTGAAGCTTTCTTT.

The V gene is TRBV6-5, the J gene TRBJ1-4; D possibly corresponds to TRBD1 (5 bases). Looked up from germline, CDR1 is MNHEY and CDR2 is SVGAGI. The CDR3 has 16 amino acids. V dropped 2 bases and J dropped 3 bases, with 13 bases sitting between them. The CDR3 coding sequence is TGTGCCAGCAGTTACCTCCAGGGCGATGCTAATGAAAAACTGTTTTTT. Amino acid sequence: CASSYLQGDANEKLFF.

This rearrangement joins TRBV12-3 or TRBV12-4 to TRBJ2-3, with unresolved D. This CDR3 contains 14 residues. Trimming pared 1 base from V and 2 bases from J, leaving 7 bases between. CDR3 nucleotide sequence: TGTGCCAGCAGTTTAGGCGCGGCCACAGATACGCAGTATTTT. This gives the protein CASSLGAATDTQYF.